These 7 T cell receptor beta chains came from one sample sequenced in a study of PD-1 blockade in classical Hodgkin lymphoma. The patients all showed relapse after autologous stem cell transplantation, while their brentuximab vedotin exposure varied. From thawed PBMCs, CD4+ T cells were purified using magnetic negative selection. The repertoire was sequenced with immunoSEQ multiplex PCR; TCRdb's copy has only in-frame clones and lacks some. The sample consists of 6,400 or so clones, around four fifths of them appearing once. Sequenced material: CD4+ T cells from blood, taken at baseline. These receptor sequences come from a human donor with classical Hodgkin lymphoma.

The V gene is TRBV7-9, the J gene TRBJ1-2; D is undetermined. The CDR3 extends over 13 amino acids. Deletions cut 2 bases from V and 9 bases from J, with 13 bases between. Germline V gene lookup returns CDR1 SEHNR and CDR2 FQNEAQ (reference sequence). The CDR3 DNA is TGTGCCAGCAGCTTAACGGGTACTCTTAGCTACACCTTC. Translation: CASSLTGTLSYTF.

The chain links TRBV4-1 to TRBJ2-7; TRBD2 aligns across 15 bases. The ends lost 2 bases at V and 4 bases at J; junction bases unmatched: 9. Germline-derived CDR1 and CDR2 are MGHRA and YSYEKL. The CDR3 is made up of 18 amino acids. As DNA, the CDR3 is TGCGCCAGCAGCCAACTCTCTCGGACTAGCGGGAGGGATTACGAGCAGTACTTC. It codes for CASSQLSRTSGRDYEQYF.

The chain links TRBV11-2 to TRBJ2-1; 13 bases agree with TRBD2. This CDR3 comprises 15 residues. Trimming took 6 bases from V and 8 from J; bases not matched to a gene: 7. Germline values: CDR1 SGHAT, CDR2 FQNNGV. The CDR3 DNA is TGTGCCAGCAGACCCACTAGCGGGGGGGCCTATGAGCAGTTCTTC. Translated: CASRPTSGGAYEQFF.

This chain links TRBV11-2 with TRBJ2-1; possible D gene TRBD2, 6 bases. Germline-derived CDR1 and CDR2 are SGHAT and FQNNGV. The CDR3 is 12 amino acids. Trimming took off 5 bases at V and 13 bases at J, with 15 bases between the two ends. Written as DNA, the CDR3 is TGTGCCAGCAGCCTGGGGGGTAATGGACAGTTCTTC. It translates to CASSLGGNGQFF.

The chain is built from TRBV4-1 and TRBJ2-2; either TRBD1 or TRBD2 may fit D (5 bases each). Germline CDR1 and CDR2: MGHRA and YSYEKL. The CDR3 has 17 residues. V was trimmed by 6 bases and J by 0 bases, leaving 17 bases between them. The CDR3 here is CASRHVGRNANTGELFF. The CDR3 DNA is TGCGCCAGCAGGCATGTGGGACGGAACGCGAACACCGGGGAGCTGTTTTTT.

The rearrangement links TRBV20-1 to TRBJ2-1; D not resolved. Germline V lookup: CDR1 DFQATT, CDR2 SNEGSKA (reference sequence). The CDR3 spans 11 residues. V lost 4 bases, J lost 3 bases, and 4 bases lay in between. CDR3: CSATDYNEQFF. CDR3 DNA: TGCAGTGCTACGGACTACAATGAGCAGTTCTTC.

The V call is TRBV7-2, the J call TRBJ2-2; 8 bases align to TRBD2. CDR1 is SGHTA and CDR2 is FQGNSA in the germline V gene. V was pared by 1 base and J by 3 bases, with 4 bases of the junction left unmatched. This CDR3 is 16 amino acids long. The CDR3 here is CASSLVAGGYTGELFF. CDR3 in DNA: TGTGCCAGCAGCTTAGTTGCGGGAGGCTACACCGGGGAGCTGTTTTTT.